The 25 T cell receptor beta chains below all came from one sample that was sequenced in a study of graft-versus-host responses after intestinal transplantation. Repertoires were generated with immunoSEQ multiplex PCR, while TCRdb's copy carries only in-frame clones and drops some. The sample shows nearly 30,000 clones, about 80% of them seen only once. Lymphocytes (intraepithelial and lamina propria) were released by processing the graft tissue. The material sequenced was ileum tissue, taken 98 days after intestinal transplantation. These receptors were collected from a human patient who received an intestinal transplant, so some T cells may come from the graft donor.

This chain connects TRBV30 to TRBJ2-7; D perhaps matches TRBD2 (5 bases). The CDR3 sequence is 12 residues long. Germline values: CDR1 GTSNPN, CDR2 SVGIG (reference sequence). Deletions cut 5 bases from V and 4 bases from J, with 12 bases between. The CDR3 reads CAWQFSVYEQYF. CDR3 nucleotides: TGTGCCTGGCAGTTTAGCGTTTACGAGCAGTACTTC.

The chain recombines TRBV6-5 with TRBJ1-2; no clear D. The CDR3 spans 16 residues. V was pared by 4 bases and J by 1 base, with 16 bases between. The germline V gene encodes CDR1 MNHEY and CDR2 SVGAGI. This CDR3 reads CASSWGNAGLNYGYTF. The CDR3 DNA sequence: TGTGCCAGCAGTTGGGGAAATGCTGGGCTTAACTATGGCTACACCTTC.

This CDR3 is CASSFDRVHTGELFF. The CDR3 DNA reads TGTGCCAGCAGCTTCGACAGGGTGCACACCGGGGAGCTGTTTTTT. V is TRBV7-2 and J is TRBJ2-2; TRBD1 matches 7 bases. J lost 3 bases, V lost 3 bases, and 4 bases had no gene match. The CDR3 spans 15 residues. The germline gives CDR1 SGHTA, CDR2 FQGNSA.

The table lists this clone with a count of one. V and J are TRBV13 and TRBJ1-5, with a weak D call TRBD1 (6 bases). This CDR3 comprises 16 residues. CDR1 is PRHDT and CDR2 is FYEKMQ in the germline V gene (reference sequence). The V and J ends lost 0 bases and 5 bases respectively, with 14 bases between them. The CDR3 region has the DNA TGTGCCAGCAGCTTAGGCCCCAGGGGCCCTGATCAGCCCCAGCATTTT. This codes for CASSLGPRGPDQPQHF. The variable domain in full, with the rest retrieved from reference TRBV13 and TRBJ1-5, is AAGVIQSPRHLIKEKRETATLKCYPIPRHDTVYWYQQGPGQDPQFLISFYEKMQSDKGSIPDRFSAQQFSDYHSELNMSSLELGDSALYFCASSLGPRGPDQPQHFGDGTRLSIL.

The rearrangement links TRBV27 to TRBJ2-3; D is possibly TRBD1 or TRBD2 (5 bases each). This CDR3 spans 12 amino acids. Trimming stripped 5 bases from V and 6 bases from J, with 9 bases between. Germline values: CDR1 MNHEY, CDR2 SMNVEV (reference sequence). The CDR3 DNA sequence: TGTGCCAGCAGTGGATGGGGGGATACGCAGTATTTT. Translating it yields CASSGWGDTQYF.

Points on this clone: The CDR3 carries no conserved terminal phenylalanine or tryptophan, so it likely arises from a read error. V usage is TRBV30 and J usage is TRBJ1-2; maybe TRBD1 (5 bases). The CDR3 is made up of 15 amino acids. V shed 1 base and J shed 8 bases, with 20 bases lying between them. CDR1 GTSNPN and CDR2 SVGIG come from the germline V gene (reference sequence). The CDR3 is CAWSARALGERGYTL. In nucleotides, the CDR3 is TGTGCCTGGAGTGCCAGGGCATTGGGAGAGAGGGGCTACACCCTC.

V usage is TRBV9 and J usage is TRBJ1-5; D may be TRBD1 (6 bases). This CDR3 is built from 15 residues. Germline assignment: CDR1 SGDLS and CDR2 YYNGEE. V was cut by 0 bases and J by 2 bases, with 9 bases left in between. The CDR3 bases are TGTGCCAGCAGCGTAGATGCAGGGGGCAATCAGCCCCAGCATTTT. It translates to CASSVDAGGNQPQHF.

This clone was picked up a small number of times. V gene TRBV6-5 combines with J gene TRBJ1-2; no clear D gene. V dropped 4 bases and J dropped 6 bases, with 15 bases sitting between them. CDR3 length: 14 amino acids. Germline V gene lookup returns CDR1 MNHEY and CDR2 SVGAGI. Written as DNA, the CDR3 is TGTGCCAGCAGTTCATTGTTTGATTTAGATGGCTACACCTTC. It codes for CASSSLFDLDGYTF.

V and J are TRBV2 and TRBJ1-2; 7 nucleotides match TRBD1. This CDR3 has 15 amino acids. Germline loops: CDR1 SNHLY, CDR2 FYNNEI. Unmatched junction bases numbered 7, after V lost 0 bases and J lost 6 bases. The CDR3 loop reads CASSEALDRVDGYTF. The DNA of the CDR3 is TGTGCCAGCAGTGAAGCGCTTGACAGGGTTGATGGCTACACCTTC.

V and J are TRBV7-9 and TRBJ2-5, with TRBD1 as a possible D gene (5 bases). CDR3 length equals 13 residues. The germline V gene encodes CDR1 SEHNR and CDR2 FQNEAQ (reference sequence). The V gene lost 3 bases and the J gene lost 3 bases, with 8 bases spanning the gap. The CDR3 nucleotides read TGTGCCAGCAGCTTGGAAGGGGAAGAGACCCAGTACTTC. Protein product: CASSLEGEETQYF. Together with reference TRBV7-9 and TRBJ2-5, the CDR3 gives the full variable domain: DTGVSQNPRHKITKRGQNVTFRCDPISEHNRLYWYRQTLGQGPEFLTYFQNEAQLEKSRLLSDRFSAERPKGSFSTLEIQRTEQGDSAMYLCASSLEGEETQYFGPGTRLLVL.

The CDR3 spells CASSANPQGGNTIYF. CDR3 in DNA: TGTGCCAGCAGCGCTAACCCACAGGGAGGAAACACCATATATTTT. V gene TRBV7-9 combines with J gene TRBJ1-3; TRBD1 is a possible D gene (6 bases). V lost 5 bases and J 4 bases, leaving 15 bases between the germline ends. This CDR3 comprises 15 residues. Germline-derived CDR1 and CDR2 are SEHNR and FQNEAQ (reference sequence).

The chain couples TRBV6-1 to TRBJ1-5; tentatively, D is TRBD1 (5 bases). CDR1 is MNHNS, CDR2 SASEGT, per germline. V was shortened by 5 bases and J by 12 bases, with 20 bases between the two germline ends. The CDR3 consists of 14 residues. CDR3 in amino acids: CASSNSGTPGGQHF. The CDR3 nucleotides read TGTGCCAGCAGTAACTCCGGGACCCCAGGAGGCCAGCATTTT.

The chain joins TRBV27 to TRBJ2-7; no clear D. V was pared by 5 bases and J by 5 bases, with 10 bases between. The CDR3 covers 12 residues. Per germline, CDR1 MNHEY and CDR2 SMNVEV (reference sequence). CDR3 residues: CASSPLGNEQYF. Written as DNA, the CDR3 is TGTGCCAGCAGTCCCCTGGGGAACGAGCAGTACTTC.

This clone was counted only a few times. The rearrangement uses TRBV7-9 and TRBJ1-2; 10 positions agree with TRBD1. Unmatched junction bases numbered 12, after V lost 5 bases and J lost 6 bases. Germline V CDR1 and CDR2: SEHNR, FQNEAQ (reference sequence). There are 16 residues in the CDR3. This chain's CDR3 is CASSPPGQGTFDGYTF. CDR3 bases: TGTGCCAGCAGCCCTCCGGGACAGGGGACCTTTGATGGCTACACCTTC.

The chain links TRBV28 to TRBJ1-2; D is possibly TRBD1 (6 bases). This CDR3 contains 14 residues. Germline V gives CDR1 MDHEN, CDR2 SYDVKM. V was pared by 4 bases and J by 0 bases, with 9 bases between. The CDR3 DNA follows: TGTGCCAGCAGTTCACAGGGCGCTAACTATGGCTACACCTTC. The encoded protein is CASSSQGANYGYTF.

CDR3 nucleotides: TGTGCCAGCAGCAACAGATTAAGTTCACCCCTCCACTTT. Its protein product is CASSNRLSSPLHF. The rearrangement uses TRBV21-1 and TRBJ1-6; no check of the table's D call, TRBD1, against the DNA was made. TRBV21-1 is classified as a pseudogene. The CDR3 contains 13 residues.

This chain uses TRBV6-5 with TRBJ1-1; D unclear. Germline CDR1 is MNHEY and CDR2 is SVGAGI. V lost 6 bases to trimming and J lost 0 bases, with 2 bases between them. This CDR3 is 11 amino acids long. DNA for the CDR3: TGTGCCAGCAGCATGAACACTGAAGCTTTCTTT. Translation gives CASSMNTEAFF.

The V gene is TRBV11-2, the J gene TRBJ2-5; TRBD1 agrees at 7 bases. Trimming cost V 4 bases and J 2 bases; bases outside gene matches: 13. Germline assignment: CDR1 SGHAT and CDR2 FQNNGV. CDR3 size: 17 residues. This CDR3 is CASSSDRVALQQETQYF. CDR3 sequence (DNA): TGTGCCAGCAGCTCTGACAGGGTCGCGCTTCAACAAGAGACCCAGTACTTC.

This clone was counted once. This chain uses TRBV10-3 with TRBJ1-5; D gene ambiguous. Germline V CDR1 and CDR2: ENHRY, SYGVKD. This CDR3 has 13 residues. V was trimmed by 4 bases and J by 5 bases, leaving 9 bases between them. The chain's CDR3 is CAISAMVDQPQHF. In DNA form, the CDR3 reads TGTGCCATCAGTGCTATGGTAGATCAGCCCCAGCATTTT.

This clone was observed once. The CDR3 reads CASSSNSYEKLFF. DNA for the CDR3: TGCGCCAGCAGTTCGAATTCTTATGAAAAACTGTTTTTT. The rearrangement joins TRBV5-1 to TRBJ1-4; no definite D call. The CDR3 length is 13 residues. The V and J ends lost 5 bases and 6 bases respectively, with 11 bases between them. Germline loops: CDR1 SGHRS, CDR2 YFSETQ.

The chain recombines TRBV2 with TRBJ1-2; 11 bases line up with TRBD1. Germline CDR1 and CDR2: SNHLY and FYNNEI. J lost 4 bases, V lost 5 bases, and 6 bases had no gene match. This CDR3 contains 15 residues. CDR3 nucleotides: TGTGCCAGCAGTTTGGACAGGGGGCGATCCTATGGCTACACCTTC. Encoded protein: CASSLDRGRSYGYTF. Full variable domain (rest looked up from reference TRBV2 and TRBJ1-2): EPEVTQTPSHQVTQMGQEVILRCVPISNHLYFYWYRQILGQKVEFLVSFYNNEISEKSEIFDDQFSVERPDGSNFTLKIRSTKLEDSAMYFCASSLDRGRSYGYTFGSGTRLTVV.

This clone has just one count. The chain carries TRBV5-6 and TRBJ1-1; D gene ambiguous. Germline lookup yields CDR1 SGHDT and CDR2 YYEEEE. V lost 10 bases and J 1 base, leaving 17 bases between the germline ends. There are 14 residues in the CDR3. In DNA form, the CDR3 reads TGTGCCGGAGTCGGTGGCCGTAAGAACACTGAAGCTTTCTTT. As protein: CAGVGGRKNTEAFF.

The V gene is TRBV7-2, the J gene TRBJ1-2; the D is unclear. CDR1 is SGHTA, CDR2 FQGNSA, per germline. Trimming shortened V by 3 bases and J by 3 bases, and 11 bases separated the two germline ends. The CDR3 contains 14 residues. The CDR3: CASSLTPPDYGYTF. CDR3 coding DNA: TGTGCCAGCAGCTTGACTCCACCGGACTATGGCTACACCTTC.

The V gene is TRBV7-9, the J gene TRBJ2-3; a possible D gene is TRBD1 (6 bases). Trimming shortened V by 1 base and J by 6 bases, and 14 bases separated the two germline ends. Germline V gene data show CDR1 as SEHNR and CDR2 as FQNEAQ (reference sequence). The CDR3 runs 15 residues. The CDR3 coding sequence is TGTGCCAGCAGCTTAGGCATGGGGGCTGGCGATACGCAGTATTTT. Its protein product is CASSLGMGAGDTQYF.

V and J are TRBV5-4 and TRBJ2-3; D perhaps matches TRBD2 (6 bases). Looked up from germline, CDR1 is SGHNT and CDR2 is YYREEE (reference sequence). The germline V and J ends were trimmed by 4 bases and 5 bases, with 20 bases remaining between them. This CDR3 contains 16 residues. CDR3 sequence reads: CASSVGDSVREDTQYF. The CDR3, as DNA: TGTGCCAGCAGCGTGGGGGACTCCGTGAGGGAAGATACGCAGTATTTT.